A single sample is the source of the 9 T cell receptor beta chains below, sequenced in a study of beta chain features in type 1 diabetes. Expressed TCRB transcripts were sequenced, since all the RNA that had been isolated was reverse transcribed. The repertoire was sequenced with immunoSEQ multiplex PCR; TCRdb's copy has only in-frame clones and lacks some. The data hold around 290,000 clones, with roughly 8% observed a single time. Sequencing used central memory CD4+ T cells from blood. The receptor set was obtained from a woman aged 18-35 years in good health.

This clone was detected many times. The chain employs TRBV28 and TRBJ2-1; perhaps TRBD2 as D (5 bases). This CDR3 contains 14 residues. The V gene lost 5 bases and the J gene lost 8 bases, with 16 bases spanning the gap. CDR1 and CDR2 (germline): MDHEN, SYDVKM. The CDR3 region is CASSTILGIHEQFF. DNA of the CDR3: TGTGCCAGCAGTACGATACTAGGAATCCATGAGCAGTTCTTC.

This chain uses TRBV18 with TRBJ1-1, with a weak D call TRBD1 (5 bases). Trimming took 3 bases from V and 7 from J, leaving 12 bases between them. Germline V lookup: CDR1 KGHSH, CDR2 LQKENI. This CDR3 has 13 residues. The CDR3 bases are TGTGCCAGCTCACCGGGGGTCGGGGGTGAAGCTTTCTTT. This sequence encodes CASSPGVGGEAFF.

The J gene is TRBJ1-2, the V gene TRBV1. TRBV1 is termed a pseudogene. The CDR3 length is 15 residues. The CDR3 reads CTSPWGGEGSYGYTF. CDR3 sequence (DNA): TGCACCAGTCCTTGGGGGGGTGAAGGAAGCTATGGCTACACCTTC.

This clone was picked up a small number of times. The genes are TRBV11-1 and TRBJ1-2; tentatively, D is TRBD1 (5 bases). CDR1 and CDR2 (germline): SGHAT, FQDESV (reference sequence). There are 15 residues in the CDR3. V was clipped by 2 bases and J by 0 bases, with 10 bases between them. The CDR3 sequence is CASSLRQFSNYGYTF. The DNA for the CDR3 is TGTGCCAGCAGCTTACGACAGTTCTCTAACTATGGCTACACCTTC.

CDR3 nucleotide sequence: TGTGCCAGCAGCCAAACAGCTAACTATGGCTACACCTTC. It specifies CASSQTANYGYTF. The rearrangement links TRBV16 to TRBJ1-2; D is unclear. This CDR3 comprises 13 residues. Trimming removed 2 bases from V and 0 bases from J, with 4 bases in between. Germline assignment: CDR1 KGHSY and CDR2 FQNENV.

The genes are TRBV28 and TRBJ2-5, with 7 bases fitting TRBD1. V lost 6 bases and J lost 4; bases outside the gene matches: 14. The CDR3 has 16 amino acids. From germline, CDR1 is MDHEN and CDR2 SYDVKM. The DNA of the CDR3 is TGTGCCAGCAGCAATCCCAGACAGGGAAGGTTAGAGACCCAGTACTTC. Translating it yields CASSNPRQGRLETQYF.

The V call is TRBV7-2, the J call TRBJ2-5, with D perhaps TRBD1 or TRBD2 (5 bases each). Trimming removed 4 bases from V and 2 bases from J, with 11 bases in between. Germline values: CDR1 SGHTA, CDR2 FQGNSA. There are 14 residues in the CDR3. In DNA, the CDR3 is TGTGCCAGCAGCTGGGGACCCACTCAAGAGACCCAGTACTTC. This gives the protein CASSWGPTQETQYF.

This sequence joins TRBV7-6 and TRBJ2-5; 11 bases line up with TRBD1. V lost 2 bases and J lost 5; bases outside the gene matches: 7. CDR1 and CDR2 (germline): SGHVS, FNYEAQ. The CDR3 totals 16 residues. The CDR3, as DNA: TGTGCCAGCAGCTTATCCTGGACAGGGGGCTCGGAGACCCAGTACTTC. Its translation: CASSLSWTGGSETQYF.

This clone was detected ten times or more. This chain links TRBV19 with TRBJ2-1; D gene unclear. CDR1 is LNHDA, CDR2 SQIVND, per germline (reference sequence). The CDR3 has 15 amino acids. Trimming pared 1 base from V and 7 bases from J, leaving 14 bases between. Written as DNA, the CDR3 is TGTGCCAGTAGTATAGCAGGAATTAGGGTGAATGAGCAGTTCTTC. It is translated as CASSIAGIRVNEQFF. The complete variable domain, with remaining parts taken from reference TRBV19 and TRBJ2-1, reads DGGITQSPKYLFRKEGQNVTLSCEQNLNHDAMYWYRQDPGQGLRLIYYSQIVNDFQKGDIAEGYSVSREKKESFPLTVTSAQKNPTAFYLCASSIAGIRVNEQFFGPGTRLTVL.